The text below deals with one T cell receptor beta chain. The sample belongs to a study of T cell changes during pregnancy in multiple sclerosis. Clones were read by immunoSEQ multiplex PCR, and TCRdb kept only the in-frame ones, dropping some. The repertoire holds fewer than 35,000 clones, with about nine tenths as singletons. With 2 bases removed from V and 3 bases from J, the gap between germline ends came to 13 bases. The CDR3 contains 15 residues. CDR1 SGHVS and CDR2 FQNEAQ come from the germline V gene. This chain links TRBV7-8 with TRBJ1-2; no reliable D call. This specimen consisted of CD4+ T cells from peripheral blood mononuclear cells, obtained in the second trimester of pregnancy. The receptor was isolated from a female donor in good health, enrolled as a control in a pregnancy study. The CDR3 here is CASSLREAADYGYTF. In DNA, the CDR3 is TGTGCCAGCAGCTTAAGGGAAGCGGCCGACTATGGCTACACCTTC.